What follows are 17 T cell receptor beta chains derived from one specimen sequenced in a study of shared clonotypes between healthy human individuals. TCRdb keeps only in-frame clones here, not all; method: immunoSEQ multiplex PCR. The sample carries about 2 million clones, roughly 94% recorded once. Sequencing input: naive CD4+ T cells sorted from blood. Subset meaning: CD45RA+ positively selected. These receptors were taken from a young man in good health.

The genes are TRBV7-8 and TRBJ2-5; 8 nucleotides align to TRBD1. The germline V gene encodes CDR1 SGHVS and CDR2 FQNEAQ. Trimming cost V 6 bases and J 1 base; bases outside gene matches: 7. The CDR3 length is 15 residues. The CDR3 bases are TGTGCCAGCAGACAACCGGGACAGGCCCAAGAGACCCAGTACTTC. The encoded protein is CASRQPGQAQETQYF.

Remarks on this clone: Other DNA variants within this sample encode the same CDR3. The chain couples TRBV18 to TRBJ1-4; D is unclear. V was clipped by 2 bases and J by 3 bases, with 7 bases between them. There are 14 residues in the CDR3. The germline V gene has CDR1 KGHSH and CDR2 LQKENI. The CDR3 nucleotides are TGTGCCAGCTCACCAGGGTCGGCTAATGAAAAACTGTTTTTT. This encodes CASSPGSANEKLFF.

The CDR3 nucleotides read TGTGCCAGCTCACCATACGTCGCGACAGGGGTCGCCTACGAGCAGTACTTC. As protein: CASSPYVATGVAYEQYF. The chain combines TRBV18 with TRBJ2-7, with 8 bases that match TRBD1. CDR3 length equals 17 residues. Germline V gene sequence: CDR1 KGHSH, CDR2 LQKENI. V shed 2 bases, J shed 2 bases, and the junction held 11 bases outside the gene matches.

The chain employs TRBV5-1 and TRBJ2-3; D may be TRBD1 or TRBD2 (5 bases each). This CDR3 is 15 amino acids long. The V end lost 2 bases, the J end lost 5 bases, and 15 bases lay between the germline ends. Germline V gives CDR1 SGHRS, CDR2 YFSETQ. The CDR3 here is CASSLYRDDRDTQYF. The DNA of the CDR3 is TGCGCCAGCAGCTTATACCGGGACGATAGAGATACGCAGTATTTT.

There are a few counts of this clone. The sample carries other DNA sequences with the same CDR3. The V and J genes are TRBV5-4 and TRBJ2-1, with D possibly TRBD2 on 5 matching bases. CDR3 length: 12 amino acids. The V and J ends lost 4 bases and 10 bases respectively, with 12 bases between them. The germline gives CDR1 SGHNT, CDR2 YYREEE (reference sequence). This chain's CDR3 is CASSLDSGEQFF. In DNA form, the CDR3 reads TGTGCCAGCAGCCTCGACTCGGGGGAGCAGTTCTTC.

Details on this clone: A much bigger clone sits one base away, suggesting this may be a read error. Other DNA sequences from this sample encode an identical CDR3 as well. The chain uses TRBV28 and TRBJ2-1; TRBD1 might be the D (5 bases). CDR1 is MDHEN, CDR2 SYDVKM, per germline. The V gene lost 4 bases and the J gene lost 3 bases, with 16 bases spanning the gap. This CDR3 contains 16 residues. The CDR3 bases are TGTGCCAGCAGTTCCTCAGCAGCAGGGAACTACAATGAGCAGTTCTTC. It yields the protein CASSSSAAGNYNEQFF.

V usage is TRBV10-2 and J usage is TRBJ2-1; 7 bases map to TRBD1. Germline V lookup: CDR1 WSHSY, CDR2 SAAADI. After removal of 8 bases from V and 3 bases from J, the junction contained 10 bases not matched to a gene. The CDR3 has 15 residues. The CDR3, as DNA: TGCGCCAGCCGTGGGGACAGTCTTTTCTACAATGAGCAGTTCTTC. This sequence encodes CASRGDSLFYNEQFF.

This chain uses TRBV2 with TRBJ2-7, with a tentative D call TRBD1 (5 bases). The CDR3 is made up of 12 amino acids. Per the germline V gene, CDR1 is SNHLY and CDR2 is FYNNEI. The V end lost 6 bases, the J end lost 6 bases, and 12 bases lay between the germline ends. CDR3 nucleotide sequence: TGTGCCAGCAGAGTGACAGTAGGCGAGCAGTACTTC. Translated: CASRVTVGEQYF.

The gene calls are TRBV7-9 and TRBJ1-1; D remains ambiguous. Per germline, CDR1 SEHNR and CDR2 FQNEAQ (reference sequence). This CDR3 has 13 residues. V gave up 2 bases and J gave up 1 base, with 5 bases separating them. In DNA, the CDR3 is TGTGCCAGCAGCTTATTCCCGAACACTGAAGCTTTCTTT. It specifies CASSLFPNTEAFF.

CDR3 bases: TGTGCCATCAGTGAGTCATTCGGGCAGGTAAATTTCTTT. Encoded protein: CAISESFGQVNFF. The chain joins TRBV10-3 to TRBJ1-1; D gene uncertain. Trimming left V 0 bases short and J 13 bases short, with 15 bases between. Germline CDR1 is ENHRY and CDR2 is SYGVKD. There are 13 residues in the CDR3.

The chain combines TRBV5-6 with TRBJ2-5, with D perhaps matching TRBD2 (7 bases). V was shortened by 5 bases and J by 2 bases, with 16 bases between the two germline ends. The CDR3 extends over 15 amino acids. In germline, CDR1 is SGHDT, CDR2 YYEEEE. The CDR3 DNA follows: TGTGCCAGCAGGCCTCGGGGGGCGAGGCAAGAGACCCAGTACTTC. It specifies CASRPRGARQETQYF.

The genes are TRBV6-6 and TRBJ1-4; TRBD1 matches 7 bases. Germline V CDR1 and CDR2: MNHNY, SVGAGI (reference sequence). Unmatched junction bases numbered 3, after V lost 6 bases and J lost 8 bases. This CDR3 has 12 residues. CDR3 coding DNA: TGTGCCAGCAGAACAGGGGTGGAAAAACTGTTTTTT. Translated: CASRTGVEKLFF.

Remarks on this clone: The same CDR3 arises from other DNA sequences in this sample as well. The chain carries TRBV7-2 and TRBJ2-7; the D is unclear. V gave up 1 base and J gave up 4 bases, with 8 bases separating them. Germline V gene lookup returns CDR1 SGHTA and CDR2 FQGNSA. This CDR3 is 13 amino acids long. The CDR3 loop reads CASSLDRGYEQYF. In nucleotides, the CDR3 is TGTGCCAGCAGCTTAGATCGAGGTTACGAGCAGTACTTC. The whole variable domain, remainder taken from reference TRBV7-2 and TRBJ2-7, is GAGVSQSPSNKVTEKGKDVELRCDPISGHTALYWYRQSLGQGLEFLIYFQGNSAPDKSGLPSDRFSAERTGGSVSTLTIQRTQQEDSAVYLCASSLDRGYEQYFGPGTRLTVT.

The V gene is TRBV10-3, the J gene TRBJ2-1; tentative D call: TRBD2 (6 bases). V lost 11 bases and J 7 bases, leaving 21 bases between the germline ends. The CDR3 length is 14 residues. Germline lookup yields CDR1 ENHRY and CDR2 SYGVKD. CDR3 residues: CALDRAGLMNEQFF. The CDR3 DNA sequence: TGTGCCCTCGACCGGGCGGGGCTAATGAATGAGCAGTTCTTC.

This chain joins TRBV5-1 and TRBJ1-1; D not certain. This CDR3 has 15 amino acids. The V and J ends lost 1 base and 0 bases respectively, with 10 bases between them. The V gene's germline CDR1 is SGHRS and CDR2 YFSETQ. The CDR3 region is CASSLYGVLNTEAFF. DNA for the CDR3: TGCGCCAGCAGCTTGTATGGGGTTCTGAACACTGAAGCTTTCTTT. Supplemented by reference TRBV5-1 and TRBJ1-1, the full variable domain reads KAGVTQTPRYLIKTRGQQVTLSCSPISGHRSVSWYQQTPGQGLQFLFEYFSETQRNKGNFPGRFSGRQFSNSRSEMNVSTLELGDSALYLCASSLYGVLNTEAFFGQGTRLTVV.

This clone has just a few counts. The sample holds other DNA sequences that translate to the same CDR3. The chain couples TRBV5-4 to TRBJ2-5; D is tentatively TRBD1 or TRBD2 (5 bases each). V shed 4 bases and J shed 4 bases, with 8 bases lying between them. The CDR3 is made up of 12 amino acids. Germline V gene data show CDR1 as SGHNT and CDR2 as YYREEE (reference sequence). CDR3 bases: TGTGCCAGCAGCCGGGACCGAGAGACCCAGTACTTC. It encodes CASSRDRETQYF.

This chain joins TRBV5-1 and TRBJ2-7; the D is unclear. V was clipped by 0 bases and J by 0 bases, with 10 bases between them. Per germline, CDR1 SGHRS and CDR2 YFSETQ. The CDR3 is 15 residues long. The CDR3 here is CASSLDVTFSYEQYF. CDR3 nucleotides: TGCGCCAGCAGCTTGGACGTCACGTTCTCCTACGAGCAGTACTTC. Using reference TRBV5-1 and TRBJ2-7 for the parts outside the CDR3, the full variable domain is KAGVTQTPRYLIKTRGQQVTLSCSPISGHRSVSWYQQTPGQGLQFLFEYFSETQRNKGNFPGRFSGRQFSNSRSEMNVSTLELGDSALYLCASSLDVTFSYEQYFGPGTRLTVT.